This entry lists 9 T cell receptor beta chains sequenced from one sample in a study of T-cell reconstitution after alpha-beta-depleted transplantation in children. Unique molecular identifiers featured in how the TCRbeta library was prepared. TCRdb re-called the PCR reads with MiXCR, one entry per CDR3 protein. Here the sample spans about 340,000 distinct CDR3 sequences, roughly 15% being singletons. The specimen was PBMCs, mostly from graft donor cells, collected 360 days after TCRalphabeta/CD19-depleted stem cell transplant. Receptors originate from a male patient between 2 and 9 years old who had a stem cell transplant for acute lymphoblastic leukemia, so the T cells may come from the graft donor.

The J gene is TRBJ1-4, the V gene TRBV5-1; possibly TRBD1 for D (6 bases). CDR1 is SGHRS and CDR2 is YFSETQ in the germline V gene. The V and J ends lost 2 bases and 3 bases respectively, with 11 bases between them. The CDR3 loop spans 15 amino acids. The CDR3 loop is CASSFRGAPNEKLFF. CDR3 nucleotide sequence: TGCGCCAGCAGCTTTCGGGGGGCGCCTAATGAAAAACTGTTTTTT.

V gene TRBV7-6 combines with J gene TRBJ2-2; 7 bases are shared with TRBD2. Germline trimming cut 4 bases from V and 1 base from J; bases unmatched to any gene: 15. The CDR3 consists of 19 residues. CDR1 is SGHVS, CDR2 FNYEAQ, per germline. CDR3 in amino acids: CASSSEMGGILLNTGELFF. In DNA form, the CDR3 reads TGTGCCAGCAGCTCAGAAATGGGGGGGATTTTGTTGAACACCGGGGAGCTGTTTTTT. Full variable domain (rest looked up from reference TRBV7-6 and TRBJ2-2): GAGVSQSPRYKVTKRGQDVALRCDPISGHVSLYWYRQALGQGPEFLTYFNYEAQQDKSGLPNDRFSAERPEGSISTLTIQRTEQRDSAMYRCASSSEMGGILLNTGELFFGEGSRLTVL.

This clonotype has just a few counts. The chain is built from TRBV10-3 and TRBJ2-2; TRBD2 agrees at 8 bases. Trimming cost V 8 bases and J 6 bases; bases outside gene matches: 11. Germline CDR1 reads ENHRY; CDR2 reads SYGVKD. This CDR3 has 15 amino acids. The CDR3 region has the DNA TGTGCCATCTGCGAACGGGGGGGTCAGGCCGGGGAGCTGTTTTTT. Translating it yields CAICERGGQAGELFF.

The V gene is TRBV4-1, the J gene TRBJ2-1; D perhaps matches TRBD2 (6 bases). This CDR3 is 15 amino acids long. Looked up from germline, CDR1 is MGHRA and CDR2 is YSYEKL. The V end lost 4 bases, the J end lost 4 bases, and 14 bases lay between the germline ends. This CDR3 reads CASSPRRAGYNEQFF. CDR3 in DNA: TGCGCCAGCAGCCCTAGGAGGGCCGGGTACAATGAGCAGTTCTTC.

This clonotype was seen only a few times. V is TRBV29-1 and J is TRBJ2-7; TRBD1 agrees at 8 bases. The CDR3 is 12 residues long. The germline V gene has CDR1 SQVTM and CDR2 ANQGSEA. V was clipped by 4 bases and J by 6 bases; unmatched bases: 5. The CDR3 spells CSVGTGRSEQYF. CDR3 bases: TGCAGCGTTGGGACAGGGAGATCCGAGCAGTACTTC.

V and J are TRBV5-1 and TRBJ1-2; D unclear. The CDR3 totals 14 residues. V was shortened by 5 bases and J by 4 bases, with 15 bases between the two germline ends. Looked up from germline, CDR1 is SGHRS and CDR2 is YFSETQ. The CDR3 spells CASRGPGTLYGYTF. The CDR3 nucleotides are TGCGCCAGCAGAGGGCCGGGTACCCTCTATGGCTACACCTTC.

This clonotype was seen a handful of times. The V and J genes are TRBV12-3 or TRBV12-4 and TRBJ2-3, with 7 bases matching TRBD1. V was pared by 5 bases and J by 5 bases, with 13 bases of the junction left unmatched. This CDR3 comprises 16 residues. CDR3 in DNA: TGTGCCAGCAGTCCCTATTCACAGGGGCTAGGAGATACGCAGTATTTT. As protein: CASSPYSQGLGDTQYF.

This clonotype was seen only a few times. The rearrangement uses TRBV7-9 and TRBJ1-1; 9 bases are shared with TRBD1. This CDR3 is built from 15 residues. With 6 bases clipped from V and 4 bases from J, the junction kept 9 bases outside the gene matches. CDR1 is SEHNR, CDR2 FQNEAQ, per germline (reference sequence). For the CDR3, the DNA is TGTGCCAGCAGTGTACAGGGGGCGCCGGGCACTGAAGCTTTCTTT. Translation gives CASSVQGAPGTEAFF.

This clonotype was recorded at least ten times. V gene TRBV9 combines with J gene TRBJ2-3; D may be TRBD1 (5 bases). Looked up from germline, CDR1 is SGDLS and CDR2 is YYNGEE. CDR3 length: 15 residues. Trimming stripped 3 bases from V and 4 bases from J, with 15 bases between. The CDR3: CASSAPGQGPDTQYF. The CDR3 DNA sequence: TGTGCCAGCAGCGCCCCTGGTCAGGGTCCAGATACGCAGTATTTT.